Shown below are 12 T cell receptor beta chains from a single sample sequenced in a study of control samples from healthy donors and cancer patients (dated by TCRdb to the early 2020s). Library creation used the immunoSEQ multiplex PCR assay. Sourced from immuneACCESS, this table was stored by TCRdb with only in-frame sequences that have V and J called. A share of the clones is absent; for the studies checked, an unresolved V gene accounts for under half, and the remainder has no known explanation. For this sample the table gives more than 95,000 clones, of which about 90% were detected only once. Clones ranked in the top ten supply around 1.8% of the sample. Material for sequencing was blood. These receptors were taken from a man aged 18-30 years in good health.

This clone was counted a single time. The V and J genes are TRBV25-1 and TRBJ1-5, with D possibly matching TRBD1 (6 bases). CDR1 is MGHDK and CDR2 is SYGVNS in the germline V gene. V was trimmed by 6 bases and J by 9 bases, leaving 9 bases between them. The length of the CDR3 is 11 residues. The CDR3 loop is CASRSQGPQHF. CDR3 nucleotides: TGTGCCAGCAGATCACAGGGGCCCCAGCATTTT.

The chain couples TRBV18 to TRBJ2-5, with D possibly matching TRBD2 (6 bases). V shed 0 bases and J shed 7 bases, with 18 bases lying between them. The germline V gene encodes CDR1 KGHSH and CDR2 LQKENI. CDR3 size: 16 residues. The CDR3 spells CASSPPSPGVYGTQYF. Here the CDR3 DNA reads TGTGCCAGCTCACCACCGTCGCCGGGAGTATATGGGACCCAGTACTTC.

The chain carries TRBV12-3 or TRBV12-4 and TRBJ1-4; D not certain. V was clipped by 6 bases and J by 4 bases, with 9 bases between them. This CDR3 is built from 13 residues. CDR3 in amino acids: CASSDGINEKLFF. The CDR3 region has the DNA TGTGCCAGCAGCGACGGAATTAATGAAAAACTGTTTTTT.

This clone has just one count. The V and J genes are TRBV3-1 (or the pseudogene TRBV3-2) and TRBJ1-6; no definite D call. Trimming cost V 2 bases and J 8 bases, with 19 bases left between them. The length of the CDR3 is 17 residues. Germline CDR1 LGHDT, CDR2 YNNKEL (reference sequence). In nucleotides, the CDR3 is TGTGCCAGCAGCCAAAGGACCATGCTGGGGATGGATTCACCCCTCCACTTT. Translating gives CASSQRTMLGMDSPLHF.

The J gene is TRBJ1-1, the V gene TRBV7-9, with 7 positions matching TRBD1. J was trimmed by 0 bases and V by 5 bases; bases with no gene match: 6. Per germline, CDR1 SEHNR and CDR2 FQNEAQ (reference sequence). The CDR3 contains 15 residues. The CDR3 region is CASSVLQGMNTEAFF. Here the CDR3 DNA reads TGTGCCAGCAGCGTACTACAGGGGATGAACACTGAAGCTTTCTTT. The complete variable domain, with remaining parts taken from reference TRBV7-9 and TRBJ1-1, reads DTGVSQNPRHKITKRGQNVTFRCDPISEHNRLYWYRQTLGQGPEFLTYFQNEAQLEKSRLLSDRFSAERPKGSFSTLEIQRTEQGDSAMYLCASSVLQGMNTEAFFGQGTRLTVV.

The V call is TRBV9, the J call TRBJ1-2; 7 bases match TRBD1. Trimming took 4 bases from V and 7 from J; bases not matched to a gene: 10. The CDR3 contains 14 residues. Germline CDR1 is SGDLS and CDR2 is YYNGEE. For the CDR3, the DNA is TGTGCCAGCAGCTTACGACAGGGCCTAGGTGGCTACACCTTC. Translated: CASSLRQGLGGYTF.

The V gene is TRBV5-1, the J gene TRBJ1-4; no reliable D call. The length of the CDR3 is 13 residues. Trimming took 4 bases from V and 4 from J, leaving 8 bases between them. Per the germline V gene, CDR1 is SGHRS and CDR2 is YFSETQ. CDR3 DNA sequence: TGCGCCAGCAGCCCGACGGGTAATGAAAAACTGTTTTTT. Translated: CASSPTGNEKLFF.

V usage is TRBV20-1 and J usage is TRBJ1-2, with D perhaps matching TRBD1 (5 bases). Trimming took off 1 base at V and 5 bases at J, with 5 bases between the two ends. Germline CDR1 reads DFQATT; CDR2 reads SNEGSKA (reference sequence). This CDR3 is 11 amino acids long. CDR3 DNA: TGCAGTGCTAGAGGGGGGTATGGCTACACCTTC. This sequence encodes CSARGGYGYTF.

This sequence joins TRBV28 and TRBJ1-2, with D uncertain. The germline V gene has CDR1 MDHEN and CDR2 SYDVKM. Trimming removed 10 bases at V and 7 bases at J, with 16 bases between. CDR3 size: 12 residues. The CDR3 here is CATLWASGGYTF. The CDR3 DNA follows: TGTGCCACCCTATGGGCCAGTGGTGGCTACACCTTC.

The chain joins TRBV11-2 to TRBJ2-2, with D tentatively TRBD1 (6 bases). Germline V CDR1 and CDR2: SGHAT, FQNNGV. The CDR3 loop spans 14 amino acids. The V and J ends lost 6 bases and 0 bases respectively, with 8 bases between them. The CDR3 DNA reads as TGTGCCAGCAGGCGGACAGCGAACACCGGGGAGCTGTTTTTT. Amino acids: CASRRTANTGELFF.

This clone was seen a handful of times. This chain links TRBV6-5 with TRBJ2-7; perhaps TRBD2 as D (6 bases). This CDR3 is built from 13 residues. The germline gives CDR1 MNHEY, CDR2 SVGAGI. V dropped 2 bases and J dropped 7 bases, with 12 bases sitting between them. CDR3 residues: CASSYGGWGEQYF. In DNA, the CDR3 is TGTGCCAGCAGTTACGGAGGGTGGGGGGAGCAGTACTTC.

The V gene is TRBV4-3, the J gene TRBJ1-2, with TRBD1 matching 7 bases. The CDR3 length is 17 residues. From germline, CDR1 is LGHNA and CDR2 YSLEER. Trimming took 0 bases from V and 4 from J; bases not matched to a gene: 11. The CDR3 DNA follows: TGCGCCAGCAGCCAAGATCTCCAACTGACAGGGACCTATGGCTACACCTTC. The encoded protein is CASSQDLQLTGTYGYTF.